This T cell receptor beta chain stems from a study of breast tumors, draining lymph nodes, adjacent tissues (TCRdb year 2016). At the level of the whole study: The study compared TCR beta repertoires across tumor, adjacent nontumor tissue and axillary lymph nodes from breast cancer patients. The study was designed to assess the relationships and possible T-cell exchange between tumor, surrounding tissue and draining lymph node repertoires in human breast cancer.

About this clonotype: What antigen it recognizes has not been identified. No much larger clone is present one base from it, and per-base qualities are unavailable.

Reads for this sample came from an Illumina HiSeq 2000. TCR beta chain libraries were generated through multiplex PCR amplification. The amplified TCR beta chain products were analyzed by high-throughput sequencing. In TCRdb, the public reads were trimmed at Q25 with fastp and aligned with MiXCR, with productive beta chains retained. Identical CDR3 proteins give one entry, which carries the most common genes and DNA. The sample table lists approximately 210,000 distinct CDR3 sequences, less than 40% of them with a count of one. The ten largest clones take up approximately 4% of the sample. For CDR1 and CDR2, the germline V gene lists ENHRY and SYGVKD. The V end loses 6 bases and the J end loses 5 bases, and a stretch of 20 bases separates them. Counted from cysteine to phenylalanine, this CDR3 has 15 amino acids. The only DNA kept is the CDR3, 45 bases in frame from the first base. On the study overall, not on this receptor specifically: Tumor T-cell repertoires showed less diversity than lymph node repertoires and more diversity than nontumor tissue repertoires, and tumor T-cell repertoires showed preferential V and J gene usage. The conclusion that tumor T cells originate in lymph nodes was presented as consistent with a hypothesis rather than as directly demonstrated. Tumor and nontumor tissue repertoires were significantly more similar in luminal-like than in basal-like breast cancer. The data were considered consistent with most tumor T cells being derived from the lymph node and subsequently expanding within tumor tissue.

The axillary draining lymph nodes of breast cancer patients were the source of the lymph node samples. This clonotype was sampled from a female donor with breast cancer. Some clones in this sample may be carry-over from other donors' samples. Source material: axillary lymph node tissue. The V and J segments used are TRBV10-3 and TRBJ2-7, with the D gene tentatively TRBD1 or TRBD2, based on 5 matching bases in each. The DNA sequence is TGTGCCATCAGAGCGGACCAGGGCAGGTCGGACGAGCAGTACTTC. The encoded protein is CAIRADQGRSDEQYF.